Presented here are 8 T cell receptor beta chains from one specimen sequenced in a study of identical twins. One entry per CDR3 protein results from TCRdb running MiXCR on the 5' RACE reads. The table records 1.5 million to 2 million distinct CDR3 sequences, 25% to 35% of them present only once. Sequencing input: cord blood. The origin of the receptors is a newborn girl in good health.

The CDR3 is CSARDIRLAEFTGELFF. Here the CDR3 DNA reads TGCAGTGCTAGAGACATAAGACTAGCGGAATTCACCGGGGAGCTGTTTTTT. This chain joins TRBV20-1 and TRBJ2-2, with 9 bases identical to TRBD2. V lost 0 bases and J lost 4; bases outside the gene matches: 9. Germline values: CDR1 DFQATT, CDR2 SNEGSKA (reference sequence). The CDR3 extends over 17 amino acids.

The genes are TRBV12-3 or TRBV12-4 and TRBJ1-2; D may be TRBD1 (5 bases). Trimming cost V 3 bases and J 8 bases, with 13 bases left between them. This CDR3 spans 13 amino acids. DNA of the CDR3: TGTGCCAGCAGTTTTCTCTCAGGGTTGGGCTACACCTTC. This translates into CASSFLSGLGYTF.

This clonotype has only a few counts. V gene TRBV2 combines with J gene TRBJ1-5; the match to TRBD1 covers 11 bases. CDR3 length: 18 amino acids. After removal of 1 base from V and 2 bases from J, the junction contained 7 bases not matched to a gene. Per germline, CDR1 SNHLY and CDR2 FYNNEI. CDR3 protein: CASSEEDRGLPGNQPQHF. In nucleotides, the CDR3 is TGTGCCAGCAGTGAAGAGGACAGGGGGCTTCCAGGCAATCAGCCCCAGCATTTT.

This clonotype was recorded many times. The CDR3 DNA is TGTGCCAGCAGCGCCGGGACAGGGTTGTATGGCTACACCTTC. It yields the protein CASSAGTGLYGYTF. The genes are TRBV9 and TRBJ1-2; TRBD1 agrees at 9 bases. V gave up 3 bases and J gave up 5 bases; unmatched junction bases: 5. The CDR3 extends over 14 amino acids. CDR1 and CDR2 from the germline V gene are SGDLS and YYNGEE.

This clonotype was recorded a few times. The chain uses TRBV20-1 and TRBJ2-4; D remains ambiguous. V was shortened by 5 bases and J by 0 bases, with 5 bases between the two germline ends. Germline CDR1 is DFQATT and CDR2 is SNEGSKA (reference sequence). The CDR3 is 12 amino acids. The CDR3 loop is CSAALAKNIQYF. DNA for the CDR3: TGCAGTGCTGCCCTAGCCAAAAACATTCAGTACTTC.

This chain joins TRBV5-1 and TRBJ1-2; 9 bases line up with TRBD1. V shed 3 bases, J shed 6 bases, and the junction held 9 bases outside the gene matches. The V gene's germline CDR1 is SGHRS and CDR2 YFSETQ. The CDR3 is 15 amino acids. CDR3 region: CASSWDPGQGNGYTF. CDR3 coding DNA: TGCGCCAGCAGCTGGGACCCGGGACAGGGAAATGGCTACACCTTC.

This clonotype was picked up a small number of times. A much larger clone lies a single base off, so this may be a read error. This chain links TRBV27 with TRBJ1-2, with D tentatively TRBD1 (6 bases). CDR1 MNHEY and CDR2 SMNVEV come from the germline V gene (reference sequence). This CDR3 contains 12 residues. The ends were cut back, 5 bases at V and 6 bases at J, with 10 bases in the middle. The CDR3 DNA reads TGTGCCAGCAGTACACAGGGTGATGGCTACACCTTC. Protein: CASSTQGDGYTF.

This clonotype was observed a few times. The CDR3, as DNA: TGTGCCATCAGTGATGGAGGGGGGGGTCAAGAGACCCAGTACTTC. It codes for CAISDGGGGQETQYF. The chain has TRBV10-3 and TRBJ2-5; D possibly corresponds to TRBD2 (7 bases). The CDR3 sequence is 15 residues long. V shed 3 bases and J shed 2 bases, with 13 bases lying between them. CDR1 and CDR2 from the germline V gene are ENHRY and SYGVKD.